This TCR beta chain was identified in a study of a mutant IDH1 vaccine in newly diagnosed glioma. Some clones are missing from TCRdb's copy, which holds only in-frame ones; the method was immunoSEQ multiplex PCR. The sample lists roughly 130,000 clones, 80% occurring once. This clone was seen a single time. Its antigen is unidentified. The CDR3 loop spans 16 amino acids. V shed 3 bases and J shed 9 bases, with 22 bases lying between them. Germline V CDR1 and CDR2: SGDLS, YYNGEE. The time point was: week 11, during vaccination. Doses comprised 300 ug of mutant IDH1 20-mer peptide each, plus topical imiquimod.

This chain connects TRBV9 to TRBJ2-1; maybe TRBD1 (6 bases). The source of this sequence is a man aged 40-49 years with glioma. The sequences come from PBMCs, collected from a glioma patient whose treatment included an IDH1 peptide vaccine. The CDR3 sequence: CASSAQSRLVGAEQFF. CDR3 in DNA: TGTGCCAGCAGCGCCCAGTCCCGTCTGGTGGGGGCTGAGCAGTTCTTC.